This T cell receptor beta chain emerged from a study of T cell responses to AZD1222 COVID-19 vaccine. Note on this clone: The antigen is unknown.

V was cut by 0 bases and J by 1 base, with 8 bases left in between. This CDR3 has 15 residues. Per germline, CDR1 SEHNR and CDR2 FQNEAQ (reference sequence). Findings of the study overall: It was only after the peak T cell response that any repertoires were sampled. Within unmutated variant regions lay the reported targets of nearly half of spike-specific TCRs.

The data were produced by immunoSEQ multiplex PCR, yet TCRdb's version contains in-frame clones alone and is incomplete. The sample lists around 180,000 clones, 94% seen once, with about 1.5% in the top ten. Specimen: peripheral blood, collected 28 days after the second AZD1222 dose. This TCR was recovered from an adult who received the AZD1222 COVID-19 vaccine. The chain joins TRBV7-9 to TRBJ2-3, with D tentatively TRBD1 (5 bases). CDR3 bases: TGTGCCAGCAGCTTAGCCCAGGGTGGCACAGATACGCAGTATTTT. Protein: CASSLAQGGTDTQYF.